This T cell receptor (beta chain) was sequenced in a study of CD8 T cell repertoires and HIV-1 epitope variants. About the study: Epitopes were three Gag families plus Nef HW9 and YT9. General study points: Roughly ten TCR beta clonotypes were antigen-specific, 5 or 6 apparently recognizing autologous or escape variants.

Profiled with immunoSEQ multiplex PCR; TCRdb holds only in-frame clones, not every one. The sample records approximately 90,000 clones, approximately 70% being singletons. On this clone: The antigen remains undetermined.

This CDR3 is 13 amino acids long. V was clipped by 6 bases and J by 2 bases, with 11 bases between them. The germline CDR1 and CDR2 sequences are MNHEY and SVGAGI. The sequence came from a male donor with HIV. The rearrangement uses TRBV6-5 and TRBJ2-7, with a possible D match to TRBD1 (5 bases). Sequencing was performed on uncultured baseline CD8+ T cells from peripheral blood mononuclear cells (PBMCs). CDR3 loop: CASRSTGTYEQYF. The CDR3 region has the DNA TGTGCCAGCAGATCTACAGGAACCTACGAGCAGTACTTC.